This entry is about one TCR beta chain. This clone was counted a few times. No antigen is known for it. The input lacks base qualities; no much larger clone sits a single base away. The time point label for this specimen denotes: about 28 days (+/-7) after the second vaccine dose. AZD1222 recipients given second doses at about 4 weeks or at about 12 weeks were pooled, since spike-specific TCR depth and breadth were not found to differ between the two schedules. The vaccinee samples were drawn from two UK trials, COV001 and COV002, one of which was a single-blind randomized controlled phase 2/3 trial testing AZD1222 (ChAdOx1 nCoV-19) in healthy adults. Trial participant PBMC samples were collected at day 0 and day 28 after the second dose for TCRbeta chain sequencing. At the junction V is shortened by 3 bases and J by 4 bases, with 16 bases in between. The CDR3 measures 15 amino acids from cysteine to phenylalanine. Only CDR3 DNA remains: 45 bases, in frame from the first base.

The CDR3 regions of human TCRbeta chains were analyzed by immunosequencing. The published analysis was carried out like this. Repertoire TCRs were matched against a reference library of SARS-CoV-2-specific TCRs generated with the MIRA antigen-specificity platform. Breadth was defined as the fraction of unique TCRs that were SARS-CoV-2-associated, and depth was defined as the fraction of total T cells that were SARS-CoV-2-associated. Using the MIRA data, each spike-specific TCR was mapped to the spike region that the TCR reacts to and placed in a CD4 or CD8 class. Log10-transformed breadth and depth values were compared by one-way ANOVA with Sidak's multiple comparisons tests. Drawn from immuneACCESS, this table holds only the in-frame rearrangements with V and J called that TCRdb kept. Clones are partly lost; checked studies trace under half to an unresolved V gene and leave the rest unexplained. That table supplies the V and J calls and clone size; D and trimming were determined from the DNA. Recorded for this sample are approximately 110,000 clones; 87% of them occurred a single time. Under 2.5% of the sample lies in the top ten.

The data derive from a study of T cell responses to AZD1222 COVID-19 vaccine (dated by TCRdb to about 2021). Concerning the study at large: A total of under 250 trial participants underwent TCR sequencing, of whom more than 200 had received two doses of AZD1222 and around 25 had received two doses of the MenACWY control vaccine. Trial participants were enrolled into age subgroups of 18-55, 56-69 and 70-plus years, which contained 148, 28 and 57 TCR-sequenced participants, respectively.

General conclusions and limits of the study: CD4 TCRs associated with the vaccine covered the entire spike protein, and the dominant responses were in regions 160-218 and 743-854. A significant rise in spike-specific TCR breadth and depth was observed after two AZD1222 doses relative to day 0 and relative to MenACWY recipients. In the small 56-69-year group, the increase in depth fell short of significance, most likely because of low power. Participants were mostly white British, with more females than males. The authors suggested clonal diversity may have been underestimated. Conclusions about previously exposed vaccinees were limited because only a handful of AZD1222 recipients were SARS-CoV-2 seropositive at baseline. Reportedly, close to half of the unique spike-specific TCRs recognized epitopes lying outside the regions that are mutated in the B.1.351 and B.1.1.7 variants. Because no day 14 peak-response samples were available, repertoires were characterized only after the peak T cell response.

The receptor comes from an adult who received the AZD1222 COVID-19 vaccine. This chain joins TRBV5-3 to TRBJ1-2; the D gene is perhaps TRBD1, from 6 matching bases. TRBV5-3 belongs to the ORF category, with a function that is uncertain. The sample was peripheral blood, taken 28 days after the second AZD1222 dose. CDR3 reads: CARSYFDRPLYGYTF. The DNA reads TGTGCCAGAAGCTACTTTGACAGGCCCCTCTATGGCTACACCTTC.